Described below is a single T cell receptor beta chain sequence and its context. One end of the junction varies from germline; a read error may be responsible. The sample contains more than one DNA sequence encoding this CDR3. This specimen belongs to a study of sequential checkpoint blockade in melanoma. Turning to the study itself: Randomization was 1:1 between first-line nivolumab→ipilimumab and ipilimumab→nivolumab.

The data were produced by immunoSEQ multiplex PCR, yet TCRdb's version contains in-frame clones alone and is incomplete. The profile shows about 17,000 clones, 69% of them singletons. Treatment described: randomized to nivolumab then ipilimumab (arm A) or the reverse (arm B). From thawed PBMCs, live CD3+CD8+ cells negative for CD19 and CD56 were sorted. The CDR3 loop spans 15 amino acids. Looked up from germline, CDR1 is SGHTA and CDR2 is FQGNSA. The chain uses TRBV7-2 and TRBJ2-7, with TRBD1 identical over 8 bases. The specimen was CD8+ T cells sorted from blood (inferred from file names), collected from a patient given nivolumab and ipilimumab in sequence. This sequence originates from a human donor with melanoma. The CDR3 sequence is CASSPSATGAYEQYF. DNA for the CDR3: TGCGCCAGCAGCCCGAGCGCGACAGGGGCCTACGAGCAGTACTTC. Using reference TRBV7-2 and TRBJ2-7 for the parts outside the CDR3, the full variable domain is GAGVSQSPSNKVTEKGKDVELRCDPISGHTALYWYRQSLGQGLEFLIYFQGNSAPDKSGLPSDRFSAERTGGSVSTLTIQRTQQEDSAVYLCASSPSATGAYEQYFGPGTRLTVT.